Listed below are T cell receptor beta chains from one sample, sequenced in a study of T-cell reconstitution after alpha-beta-depleted transplantation in children. A single record per CDR3 protein comes from TCRdb applying MiXCR to the PCR reads. The sample lists hundreds of thousands of distinct CDR3 sequences, roughly 15% occurring once. Material: PBMCs, mostly from graft donor cells, obtained 360 days after TCRalphabeta/CD19-depleted stem cell transplant. The receptors were sampled from a male patient aged 2 to 10 who had a stem cell transplant for acute lymphoblastic leukemia, so the T cells may come from the graft donor. Both conserved end residues are part of each CDR3.

CDR3 length: 14; V gene: TRBV30; J gene: TRBJ1-1; CDR3 protein: CAWSGNRGGTEAFF
CDR3 length: 16; V gene: TRBV15; J gene: TRBJ2-5; CDR3 protein: CATSRGARTGEETQYF
CDR3 length: 14; V gene: TRBV25-1; J gene: TRBJ2-1; CDR3 protein: CASSDWGDYNEQFF
CDR3 length: 16; V gene: TRBV5-1; J gene: TRBJ2-3; CDR3 protein: CASSFNSGSSTDTQYF
CDR3 length: 14; V gene: TRBV6-1; J gene: TRBJ2-7; CDR3 protein: CASRQGPGTYEQYF
CDR3 length: 17; V gene: TRBV11-2; J gene: TRBJ2-3; CDR3 protein: CASSLGAGLAGADTQYF
CDR3 length: 16; V gene: TRBV6-2/TRBV6-3; J gene: TRBJ2-5; CDR3 protein: CASSYRLQGAQETQYF
CDR3 length: 14; V gene: TRBV4-3; J gene: TRBJ2-2; CDR3 protein: CASSQVVGGWELFF
CDR3 length: 17; V gene: TRBV4-1; J gene: TRBJ2-1; CDR3 protein: CASSLERTRSNINEQFF
CDR3 length: 15; V gene: TRBV25-1; J gene: TRBJ2-3; CDR3 protein: CASSDEAGGTDTQYF
CDR3 length: 16; V gene: TRBV20-1; J gene: TRBJ2-5; CDR3 protein: CSAHTLKRLTQETQYF
CDR3 length: 15; V gene: TRBV28; J gene: TRBJ1-1; CDR3 protein: CASPPWGTVNTEAFF
CDR3 length: 13; V gene: TRBV20-1; J gene: TRBJ1-3; CDR3 protein: CSARGDMGNTIYF
CDR3 length: 13; V gene: TRBV20-1; J gene: TRBJ2-7; CDR3 protein: CSATGQKSYEQYF
CDR3 length: 14; V gene: TRBV12-3/TRBV12-4; J gene: TRBJ2-1; CDR3 protein: CASSFGQTGNEQFF
CDR3 length: 15; V gene: TRBV5-1; J gene: TRBJ2-1; CDR3 protein: CASSSRPRLGDEQFF
CDR3 length: 17; V gene: TRBV29-1; J gene: TRBJ2-5; CDR3 protein: CSVEASRDIRYQETQYF
CDR3 length: 18; V gene: TRBV5-6; J gene: TRBJ2-7; CDR3 protein: CASSLMGAGTSFGYEQYF
CDR3 length: 15; V gene: TRBV4-2; J gene: TRBJ2-4; CDR3 protein: CASSQLGEGENIQYF
CDR3 length: 15; V gene: TRBV4-1; J gene: TRBJ1-5; CDR3 protein: CASSQGTGGNQPQHF
CDR3 length: 14; V gene: TRBV4-3; J gene: TRBJ2-3; CDR3 protein: CASSQEPLLDTQYF
CDR3 length: 15; V gene: TRBV19; J gene: TRBJ2-3; CDR3 protein: CASSRLAGESDTQYF
CDR3 length: 19; V gene: TRBV14; J gene: TRBJ1-1; CDR3 protein: CASSQEPQAHELRNTEAFF
CDR3 length: 12; V gene: TRBV10-3; J gene: TRBJ2-1; CDR3 protein: CAISSTWNEQFF
CDR3 length: 17; V gene: TRBV7-6; J gene: TRBJ2-5; CDR3 protein: CASSLRGVAGVRETQYF
CDR3 length: 14; V gene: TRBV29-1; J gene: TRBJ2-3; CDR3 protein: CSVEPGQKVDTQYF
CDR3 length: 15; V gene: TRBV4-3; J gene: TRBJ2-1; CDR3 protein: CASSQSRTSDLEKVF
CDR3 length: 17; V gene: TRBV12-3/TRBV12-4; J gene: TRBJ2-2; CDR3 protein: CASSLSSGPSVPGELFF